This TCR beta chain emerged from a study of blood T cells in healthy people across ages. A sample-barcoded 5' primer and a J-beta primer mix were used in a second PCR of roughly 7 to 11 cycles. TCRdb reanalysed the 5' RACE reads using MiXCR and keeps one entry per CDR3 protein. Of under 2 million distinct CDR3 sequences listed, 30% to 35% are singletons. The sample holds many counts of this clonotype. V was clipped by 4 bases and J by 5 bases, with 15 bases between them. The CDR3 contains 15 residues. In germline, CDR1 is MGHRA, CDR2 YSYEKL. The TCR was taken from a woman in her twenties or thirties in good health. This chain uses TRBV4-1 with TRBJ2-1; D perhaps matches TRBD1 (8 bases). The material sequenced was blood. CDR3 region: CASSPEQGGNNEQFF. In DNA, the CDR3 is TGCGCCAGCAGCCCCGAACAGGGGGGGAACAATGAGCAGTTCTTC.